Listed below are T cell receptor beta chains from one sample, sequenced in a study of blood T cell repertoires in COVID-19. The table came from immunoSEQ multiplex PCR; TCRdb's copy has only in-frame clones and leaves some out. The profile shows 200,000 to 250,000 clones, roughly 80% of them singletons. What was sequenced was peripheral blood. These TCRs come from a woman aged 70-85 years with acute or convalescent COVID-19. CDR3s include the opening cysteine and the closing phenylalanine or tryptophan. The D gene is left open where the match is weak. The size field is filled for only some rows; it gives once, few, many or a size class.

J: TRBJ2-1; D: TRBD2; size: .; V: TRBV5-4; CDR3: CASSPAGGTLNEQFF; DNA: TGTGCCAGCAGCCCAGCGGGGGGGACCTTAAATGAGCAGTTCTTC
J: TRBJ1-2; D: .; size: .; V: TRBV6-2/TRBV6-3; CDR3: CASSYDRSVGYTF; DNA: TGTGCCAGCAGTTACGACAGGAGTGTTGGCTACACCTTC
J: TRBJ2-2; D: .; size: .; V: TRBV5-1; CDR3: CASSKTEQGVTGELFF; DNA: TGCGCCAGCAGCAAAACGGAGCAGGGTGTCACCGGGGAGCTGTTTTTT
J: TRBJ2-3; D: TRBD2; size: .; V: TRBV5-4; CDR3: CASSLRTSGRTDTQYF; DNA: TGTGCCAGCAGCTTGCGGACTAGCGGTAGGACAGATACGCAGTATTTT
J: TRBJ2-5; D: TRBD2; size: .; V: TRBV5-1; CDR3: CASSHRGDQETQYF; DNA: TGCGCCAGCAGTCACCGGGGGGACCAAGAGACCCAGTACTTC
J: TRBJ2-1; D: .; size: .; V: TRBV5-1; CDR3: CASSPGPTNNEQFF; DNA: TGCGCCAGCAGCCCAGGCCCGACAAACAATGAGCAGTTCTTC
J: TRBJ2-3; D: TRBD1; size: .; V: TRBV11-2; CDR3: CASSAAGGRSDTQYF; DNA: TGTGCCAGCAGCGCGGCAGGGGGCAGATCAGATACGCAGTATTTT
J: TRBJ2-7; D: TRBD1; size: .; V: TRBV5-6; CDR3: CASSPRDSGREQYF; DNA: TGTGCCAGCAGCCCACGGGACAGTGGTAGGGAGCAGTACTTC
J: TRBJ2-4; D: TRBD1; size: .; V: TRBV2; CDR3: CASRWTGRNIQYF; DNA: TGTGCCAGCAGATGGACAGGGCGAAACATTCAGTACTTC
J: TRBJ2-5; D: .; size: once; V: TRBV6-1; CDR3: CASSEISQGIQETQYF; DNA: TGTGCCAGCAGTGAGATCTCACAGGGAATCCAAGAGACCCAGTACTTC
J: TRBJ2-3; D: .; size: .; V: TRBV19; CDR3: CASSIGARGRGHTTDTQYF; DNA: TGTGCCAGTAGTATTGGGGCCAGGGGGCGGGGGCACACCACAGATACGCAGTATTTT
J: TRBJ2-7; D: TRBD2; size: .; V: TRBV27; CDR3: CASSHILAGGSYEQYF; DNA: TGTGCCAGCAGTCACATACTAGCGGGGGGGTCCTACGAGCAGTACTTC
J: TRBJ2-1; D: .; size: once; V: TRBV2; CDR3: CASGGGGSYNEQFF; DNA: TGTGCCAGCGGAGGGGGGGGATCCTACAATGAGCAGTTCTTC
J: TRBJ2-5; D: TRBD2; size: .; V: TRBV7-9; CDR3: CASSSRPRTSGVETQYF; DNA: TGTGCCAGCAGCTCACGTCCTAGGACTAGCGGGGTTGAGACCCAGTACTTC
J: TRBJ2-7; D: .; size: few; V: TRBV5-5; CDR3: CASSLGSGLSYEQYF; DNA: TGTGCCAGCAGCTTGGGTTCGGGGTTGTCCTACGAGCAGTACTTC
J: TRBJ2-7; D: .; size: .; V: TRBV27; CDR3: CASSPGLNRDRRYEQYF; DNA: TGTGCCAGCAGCCCTGGCCTGAACAGGGACCGGCGGTACGAGCAGTACTTC
J: TRBJ2-7; D: TRBD1; size: .; V: TRBV27; CDR3: CASRTTGTYEQYF; DNA: TGTGCCAGCCGAACGACAGGGACCTACGAGCAGTACTTC
J: TRBJ1-1; D: .; size: .; V: TRBV7-9; CDR3: CASSLPQGNTEAFF; DNA: TGTGCCAGCAGCTTACCTCAGGGAAACACTGAAGCTTTCTTT
J: TRBJ2-3; D: TRBD2; size: .; V: TRBV6-4; CDR3: CASSDGTSGGSDTQYF; DNA: TGTGCCAGCAGTGACGGGACTAGCGGGGGATCAGATACGCAGTATTTT
J: TRBJ1-2; D: TRBD1; size: .; V: TRBV2; CDR3: CASSQIGTGGGYGYTF; DNA: TGTGCCAGCAGTCAGATTGGGACAGGGGGCGGGTATGGCTACACCTTC
J: TRBJ2-2; D: .; size: few; V: TRBV6-5; CDR3: CASRHGTLNTGELFF; DNA: TGTGCCAGCAGGCACGGGACTTTGAACACCGGGGAGCTGTTTTTT
J: TRBJ1-2; D: .; size: .; V: TRBV5-1; CDR3: CASSLRSQGGNYGYTF; DNA: TGCGCCAGCAGCTTGAGGTCGCAGGGAGGGAACTATGGCTACACCTTC
J: TRBJ1-2; D: TRBD1; size: .; V: TRBV6-4; CDR3: CASSWDREVAYYGYTF; DNA: TGTGCCAGCAGTTGGGACAGGGAAGTTGCGTACTATGGCTACACCTTC
J: TRBJ2-2; D: .; size: .; V: TRBV2; CDR3: CASSGRGRNTGELFF; DNA: TGTGCCAGCAGTGGCAGGGGAAGGAACACCGGGGAGCTGTTTTTT
J: TRBJ2-1; D: .; size: .; V: TRBV7-2; CDR3: CASSLRGLEQFF; DNA: TGTGCCAGCAGCTTAAGGGGACTTGAGCAGTTCTTC
J: TRBJ2-7; D: TRBD2; size: .; V: TRBV4-3; CDR3: CASSQDRGGYRSYEQYF; DNA: TGCGCCAGCAGCCAAGATCGGGGGGGGTATAGATCCTACGAGCAGTACTTC
J: TRBJ2-1; D: TRBD2; size: .; V: TRBV9; CDR3: CASSVHPSGTTYNEQFF; DNA: TGTGCCAGCAGCGTACACCCGAGCGGGACCACCTACAATGAGCAGTTCTTC
J: TRBJ1-5; D: .; size: few; V: TRBV2; CDR3: CASRQGNGNQPQHF; DNA: TGTGCCAGCAGGCAGGGGAACGGCAATCAGCCCCAGCATTTT
J: TRBJ2-1; D: TRBD2; size: .; V: TRBV28; CDR3: CASSPASGGVYEQFF; DNA: TGTGCCAGCAGTCCCGCTAGCGGGGGGGTTTATGAGCAGTTCTTC
J: TRBJ1-1; D: .; size: .; V: TRBV12-5; CDR3: CASGLEQGVNTEAFF; DNA: TGTGCTAGTGGTTTGGAGCAGGGCGTGAACACTGAAGCTTTCTTT
J: TRBJ2-2; D: .; size: once; V: TRBV5-1; CDR3: CASSLPVGDTGELFF; DNA: TGCGCCAGCAGCCTCCCCGTCGGGGACACCGGGGAGCTGTTTTTT
J: TRBJ2-1; D: TRBD2; size: .; V: TRBV7-7; CDR3: CASSRRLATYNEQFF; DNA: TGTGCCAGCAGCCGCCGACTAGCAACCTACAATGAGCAGTTCTTC
J: TRBJ1-6; D: .; size: .; V: TRBV9; CDR3: CASSPGEGYSPLHF; DNA: TGTGCCAGCAGCCCCGGAGAGGGCTATTCACCCCTCCACTTT
J: TRBJ2-5; D: TRBD2; size: .; V: TRBV2; CDR3: CASSALAGGPETQYF; DNA: TGTGCCAGCAGCGCCCTAGCGGGGGGGCCGGAGACCCAGTACTTC
J: TRBJ1-1; D: .; size: .; V: TRBV9; CDR3: CASSVGGSTEAFF; DNA: TGTGCCAGCAGCGTCGGAGGGAGCACTGAAGCTTTCTTT
J: TRBJ2-7; D: .; size: .; V: TRBV12-3/TRBV12-4; CDR3: CASSLERYEQYF; DNA: TGTGCCAGCAGTTTGGAGCGGTACGAGCAGTACTTC
J: TRBJ2-2; D: .; size: .; V: TRBV6-2/TRBV6-3; CDR3: CASSTRGQRTGELFF; DNA: TGTGCCAGCAGTACCCGCGGACAGAGGACCGGGGAGCTGTTTTTT
J: TRBJ1-6; D: TRBD1; size: .; V: TRBV30; CDR3: CAWTPGQGGNSPLHF; DNA: TGTGCCTGGACCCCTGGACAGGGGGGTAATTCACCCCTCCACTTT
J: TRBJ1-1; D: .; size: .; V: TRBV5-1; CDR3: CASSLSAGVNTEAFF; DNA: TGCGCCAGCAGCTTAAGTGCGGGTGTGAACACTGAAGCTTTCTTT
J: TRBJ2-2; D: TRBD1; size: .; V: TRBV5-4; CDR3: CASSAGQGKDTGELFF; DNA: TGTGCCAGCAGCGCGGGACAGGGAAAGGACACCGGGGAGCTGTTTTTT
J: TRBJ2-1; D: TRBD2; size: .; V: TRBV9; CDR3: CASSVAHIRGGANEQFF; DNA: TGTGCCAGCAGCGTAGCCCACATCCGCGGGGGGGCCAATGAGCAGTTCTTC
J: TRBJ1-6; D: .; size: .; V: TRBV20-1; CDR3: CSASPGWGSNSPLHF; DNA: TGCAGTGCTAGTCCTGGGTGGGGCTCAAATTCACCCCTCCACTTT
J: TRBJ2-3; D: TRBD2; size: .; V: TRBV9; CDR3: CASTPTGTRITDTQYF; DNA: TGTGCCAGCACACCTACCGGGACTAGGATCACAGATACGCAGTATTTT
J: TRBJ1-2; D: TRBD1; size: .; V: TRBV6-1; CDR3: CASSEFDRERGYTF; DNA: TGTGCCAGCAGTGAATTCGACAGGGAACGGGGCTACACCTTC
J: TRBJ1-6; D: .; size: .; V: TRBV3-1/TRBV3-2; CDR3: CASSQSGATYNSPLHF; DNA: TGTGCCAGCAGCCAAAGCGGGGCCACCTATAATTCACCCCTCCACTTT
J: TRBJ2-7; D: TRBD1; size: few; V: TRBV3-1/TRBV3-2; CDR3: CASSQVVTGSHEQYF; DNA: TGTGCCAGCAGCCAAGTCGTGACAGGGAGCCACGAGCAGTACTTC
J: TRBJ2-3; D: .; size: .; V: TRBV27; CDR3: CASSLRRTDTQYF; DNA: TGTGCCAGCAGTTTAAGGAGAACAGATACGCAGTATTTT
J: TRBJ2-1; D: .; size: .; V: TRBV12-3/TRBV12-4; CDR3: CASDGGFYNEQFF; DNA: TGTGCCAGCGACGGGGGATTCTACAATGAGCAGTTCTTC
J: TRBJ1-2; D: TRBD1; size: .; V: TRBV24-1; CDR3: CATSDWTGQRGYTF; DNA: TGTGCCACCAGTGATTGGACAGGGCAAAGGGGCTACACCTTC
J: TRBJ2-5; D: .; size: once; V: TRBV30; CDR3: CAWGEETQYF; DNA: TGTGCCTGGGGAGAAGAGACCCAGTACTTC
J: TRBJ2-1; D: TRBD2; size: .; V: TRBV7-3; CDR3: CASSLPGGPPGNEQFF; DNA: TGTGCCAGCAGCTTACCGGGGGGGCCTCCCGGCAATGAGCAGTTCTTC
J: TRBJ1-6; D: .; size: .; V: TRBV27; CDR3: CASRGIRSYNSPLHF; DNA: TGTGCCAGCAGGGGCATCCGCTCCTATAATTCACCCCTCCACTTT
J: TRBJ1-4; D: TRBD1; size: .; V: TRBV11-2; CDR3: CASSYPGQDNEKLFF; DNA: TGTGCCAGCAGCTATCCGGGACAGGATAATGAAAAACTGTTTTTT
J: TRBJ2-5; D: .; size: .; V: TRBV24-1; CDR3: CATSDSGRGVAETQYF; DNA: TGTGCCACCAGTGATTCAGGCAGGGGGGTGGCGGAGACCCAGTACTTC
J: TRBJ2-1; D: TRBD2; size: .; V: TRBV5-1; CDR3: CASSFSIGSGGASLLEQFF; DNA: TGCGCCAGCAGCTTCAGTATTGGTAGCGGGGGGGCCTCTCTCTTGGAGCAGTTCTTC
J: TRBJ2-7; D: TRBD1; size: .; V: TRBV29-1; CDR3: CSVILGTGGYEQYF; DNA: TGCAGCGTGATTCTGGGGACAGGGGGCTACGAGCAGTACTTC
J: TRBJ1-3; D: TRBD1; size: .; V: TRBV7-6; CDR3: CASSLWDRPYSGNTIYF; DNA: TGTGCCAGCAGCTTATGGGACAGGCCCTACTCTGGAAACACCATATATTTT
J: TRBJ2-5; D: TRBD2; size: few; V: TRBV6-4; CDR3: CASSIIHGTSGETQYF; DNA: TGTGCCAGCAGTATCATACACGGGACTAGCGGGGAGACCCAGTACTTC
J: TRBJ2-3; D: .; size: once; V: TRBV5-1; CDR3: CASSLEQSTDTQYF; DNA: TGCGCCAGCAGCTTGGAACAGAGCACAGATACGCAGTATTTT